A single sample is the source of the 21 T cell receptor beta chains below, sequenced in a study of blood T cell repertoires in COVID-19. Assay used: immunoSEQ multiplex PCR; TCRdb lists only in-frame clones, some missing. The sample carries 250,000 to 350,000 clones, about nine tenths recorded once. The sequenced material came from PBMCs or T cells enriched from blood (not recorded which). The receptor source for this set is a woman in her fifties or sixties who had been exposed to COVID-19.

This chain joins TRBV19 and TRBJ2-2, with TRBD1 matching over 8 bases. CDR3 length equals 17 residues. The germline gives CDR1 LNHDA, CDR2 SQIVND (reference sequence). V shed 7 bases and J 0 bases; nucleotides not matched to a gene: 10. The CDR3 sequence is CASIPGDRPSNTGELFF. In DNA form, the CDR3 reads TGTGCCAGTATCCCCGGGGACAGGCCATCGAACACCGGGGAGCTGTTTTTT.

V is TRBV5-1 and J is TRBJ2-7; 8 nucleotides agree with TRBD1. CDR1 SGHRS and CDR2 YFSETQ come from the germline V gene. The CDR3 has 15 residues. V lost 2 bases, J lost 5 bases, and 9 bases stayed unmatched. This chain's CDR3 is CASSFVAGGLNEQYF. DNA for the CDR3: TGCGCCAGCAGCTTCGTGGCAGGGGGCCTCAACGAGCAGTACTTC.

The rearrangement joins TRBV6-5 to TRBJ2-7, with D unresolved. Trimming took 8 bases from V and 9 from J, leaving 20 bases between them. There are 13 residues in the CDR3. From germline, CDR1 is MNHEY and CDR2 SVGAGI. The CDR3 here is CASYSPFYMWQYF. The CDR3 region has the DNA TGTGCCAGCTACAGCCCATTTTACATGTGGCAGTACTTC.

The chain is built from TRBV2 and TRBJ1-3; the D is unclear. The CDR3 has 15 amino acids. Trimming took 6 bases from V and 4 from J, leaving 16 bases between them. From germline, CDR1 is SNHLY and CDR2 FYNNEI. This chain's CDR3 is CASSYSFASGNTIYF. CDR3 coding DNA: TGTGCCAGCAGCTATTCATTCGCATCGGGAAACACCATATATTTT.

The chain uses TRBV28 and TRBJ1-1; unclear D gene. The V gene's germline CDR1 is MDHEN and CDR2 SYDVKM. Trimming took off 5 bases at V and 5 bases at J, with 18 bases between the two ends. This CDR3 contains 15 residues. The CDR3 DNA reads TGTGCCAGCAGTCCTGGCCCTCTTTATATGACTGAAGCTTTCTTT. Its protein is CASSPGPLYMTEAFF.

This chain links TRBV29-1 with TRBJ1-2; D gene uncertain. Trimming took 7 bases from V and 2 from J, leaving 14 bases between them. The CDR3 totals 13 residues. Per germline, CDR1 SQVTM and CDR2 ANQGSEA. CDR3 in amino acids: CSAESTRNYGYTF. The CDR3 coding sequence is TGCAGCGCCGAATCGACAAGAAACTATGGCTACACCTTC.

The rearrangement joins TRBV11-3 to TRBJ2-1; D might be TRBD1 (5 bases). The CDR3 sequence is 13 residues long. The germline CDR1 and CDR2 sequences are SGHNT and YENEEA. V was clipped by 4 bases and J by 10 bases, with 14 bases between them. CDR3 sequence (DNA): TGTGCCAGCAGCTCCTTCCCTGGGGCGGAGCAGTTCTTC. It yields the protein CASSSFPGAEQFF.

The CDR3 protein is CASSWTGGMDNSPLHF. DNA for the CDR3: TGCGCCAGCAGCTGGACAGGGGGCATGGATAATTCACCCCTCCACTTT. J is TRBJ1-6 and V is TRBV5-1; 11 bases map to TRBD1. Germline V gene data show CDR1 as SGHRS and CDR2 as YFSETQ. The CDR3 runs 16 residues. Germline trimming cut 3 bases from V and 5 bases from J; bases unmatched to any gene: 4.

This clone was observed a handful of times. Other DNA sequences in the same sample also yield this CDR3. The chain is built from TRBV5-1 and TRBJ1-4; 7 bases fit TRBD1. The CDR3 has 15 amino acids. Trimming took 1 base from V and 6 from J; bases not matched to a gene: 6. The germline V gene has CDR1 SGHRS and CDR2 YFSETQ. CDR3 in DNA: TGCGCCAGCAGCTTGACAGGGGCTGTGGATGAAAAACTGTTTTTT. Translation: CASSLTGAVDEKLFF.

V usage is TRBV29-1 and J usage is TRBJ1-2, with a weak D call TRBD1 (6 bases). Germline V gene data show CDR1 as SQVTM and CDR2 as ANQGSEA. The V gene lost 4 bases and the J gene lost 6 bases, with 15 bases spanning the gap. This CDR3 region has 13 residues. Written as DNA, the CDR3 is TGCAGCGTTGTGGGGGCGAATATAGATGGCTACACCTTC. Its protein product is CSVVGANIDGYTF.

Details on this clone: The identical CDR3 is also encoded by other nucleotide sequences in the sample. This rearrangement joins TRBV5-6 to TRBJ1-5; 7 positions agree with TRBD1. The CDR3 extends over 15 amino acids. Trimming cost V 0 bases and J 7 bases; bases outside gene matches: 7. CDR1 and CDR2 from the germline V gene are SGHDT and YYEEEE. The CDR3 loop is CASSLVGQGDQPQHF. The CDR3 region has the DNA TGTGCCAGCAGCTTGGTCGGGCAGGGGGACCAGCCCCAGCATTTT.

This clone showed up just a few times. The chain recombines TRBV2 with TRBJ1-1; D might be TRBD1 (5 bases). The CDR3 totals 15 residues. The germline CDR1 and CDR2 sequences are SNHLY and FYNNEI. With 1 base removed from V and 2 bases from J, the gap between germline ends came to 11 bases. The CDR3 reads CASSEVGGDNTEAFF. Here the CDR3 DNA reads TGTGCCAGCAGTGAAGTTGGGGGGGATAACACTGAAGCTTTCTTT.

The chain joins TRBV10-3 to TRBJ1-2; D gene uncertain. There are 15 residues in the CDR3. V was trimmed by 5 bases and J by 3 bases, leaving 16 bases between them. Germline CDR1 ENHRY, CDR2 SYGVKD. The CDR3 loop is CAISWTGRSDYGYTF. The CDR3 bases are TGTGCCATCAGTTGGACCGGGAGGTCGGACTATGGCTACACCTTC.

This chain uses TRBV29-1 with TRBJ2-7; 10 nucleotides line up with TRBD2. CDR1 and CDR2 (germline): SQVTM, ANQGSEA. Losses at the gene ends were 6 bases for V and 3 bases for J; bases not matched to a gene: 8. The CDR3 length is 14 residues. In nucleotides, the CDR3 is TGCAGCGTGGAAACTAGCGGGGTTGACTACGAGCAGTACTTC. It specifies CSVETSGVDYEQYF.

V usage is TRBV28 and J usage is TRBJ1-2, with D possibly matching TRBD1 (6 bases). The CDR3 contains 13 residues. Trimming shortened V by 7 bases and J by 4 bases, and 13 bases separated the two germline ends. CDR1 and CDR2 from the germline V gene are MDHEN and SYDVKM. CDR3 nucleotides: TGTGCCAGCACCTTGACAGGCTCCTATGGCTACACCTTC. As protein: CASTLTGSYGYTF.

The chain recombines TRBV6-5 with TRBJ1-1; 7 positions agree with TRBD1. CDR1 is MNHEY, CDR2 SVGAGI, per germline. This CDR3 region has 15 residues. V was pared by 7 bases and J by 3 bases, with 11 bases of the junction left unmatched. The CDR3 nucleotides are TGTGCCAGCATAGAAGGGGGCCAGGGGGACACTGAAGCTTTCTTT. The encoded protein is CASIEGGQGDTEAFF.

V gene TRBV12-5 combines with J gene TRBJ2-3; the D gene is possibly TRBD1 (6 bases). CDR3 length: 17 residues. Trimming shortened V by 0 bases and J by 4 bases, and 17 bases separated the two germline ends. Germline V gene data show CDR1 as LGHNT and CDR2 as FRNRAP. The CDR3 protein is CASGLVKSTGFPDTQYF. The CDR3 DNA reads TGTGCTAGTGGTTTGGTAAAAAGTACAGGGTTCCCAGATACGCAGTATTTT. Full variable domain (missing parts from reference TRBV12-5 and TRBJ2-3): DARVTQTPRHKVTEMGQEVTMRCQPILGHNTVFWYRQTMMQGLELLAYFRNRAPLDDSGMPKDRFSAEMPDATLATLKIQPSEPRDSAVYFCASGLVKSTGFPDTQYFGPGTRLTVL.

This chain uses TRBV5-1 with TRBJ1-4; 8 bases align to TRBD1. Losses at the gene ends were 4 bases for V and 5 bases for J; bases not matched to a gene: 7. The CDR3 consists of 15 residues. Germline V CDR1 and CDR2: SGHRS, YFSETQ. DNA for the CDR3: TGCGCCAGCAGCCCCCAAACAGGGGGAAATGAAAAACTGTTTTTT. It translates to CASSPQTGGNEKLFF.

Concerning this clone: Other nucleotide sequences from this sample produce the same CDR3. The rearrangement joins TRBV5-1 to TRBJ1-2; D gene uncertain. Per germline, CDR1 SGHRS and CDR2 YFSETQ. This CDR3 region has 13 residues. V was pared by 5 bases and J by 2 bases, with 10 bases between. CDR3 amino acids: CASSPGGNYGYTF. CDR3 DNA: TGCGCCAGCAGTCCAGGAGGAAACTATGGCTACACCTTC.

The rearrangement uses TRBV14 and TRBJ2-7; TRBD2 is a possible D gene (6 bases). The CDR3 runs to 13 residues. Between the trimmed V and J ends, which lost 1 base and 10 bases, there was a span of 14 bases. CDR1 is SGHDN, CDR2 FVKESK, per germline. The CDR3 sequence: CASSQVRGVDQYF. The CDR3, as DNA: TGTGCCAGCAGCCAAGTCCGCGGGGTGGATCAGTACTTC.

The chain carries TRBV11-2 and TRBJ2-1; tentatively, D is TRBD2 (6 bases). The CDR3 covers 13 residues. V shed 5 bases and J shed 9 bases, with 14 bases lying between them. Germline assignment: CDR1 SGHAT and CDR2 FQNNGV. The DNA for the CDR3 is TGTGCCAGCAGCCTCCAGGTGGAGGGTGAGCAGTTCTTC. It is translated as CASSLQVEGEQFF.